Each of the 3 T cell receptor beta chains below was sequenced from the same sample in a study of T cell responses to AZD1222 COVID-19 vaccine. This table comes from immunoSEQ multiplex PCR, and its TCRdb copy is limited to in-frame clones, with some not included. The data contain approximately 100,000 clones, around 87% of them singletons. This material consisted of peripheral blood, taken 28 days after the second AZD1222 dose. These receptors were collected from an adult who received the AZD1222 COVID-19 vaccine.

This clone turned up a few times. The chain carries TRBV6-4 and TRBJ2-2; a possible D gene is TRBD2 (5 bases). V was pared by 2 bases and J by 6 bases, with 10 bases between. Germline CDR1 MRHNA, CDR2 SNTAGT. The CDR3 totals 14 residues. The CDR3 is CASSDGRTSGELFF. In DNA, the CDR3 is TGTGCCAGCAGTGACGGGAGAACATCCGGGGAGCTGTTTTTT.

The chain recombines TRBV29-1 with TRBJ1-2, with 8 bases that match TRBD1. V dropped 5 bases and J dropped 0; count of bases not matched to a gene: 11. This CDR3 spans 16 amino acids. CDR1 SQVTM and CDR2 ANQGSEA come from the germline V gene. CDR3 nucleotide sequence: TGCAGCGTTAACATAGGCAGGACAGGGACTAACTATGGCTACACCTTC. Protein: CSVNIGRTGTNYGYTF.

The rearrangement links TRBV11-2 to TRBJ1-2; D is unclear. Germline lookup yields CDR1 SGHAT and CDR2 FQNNGV. Trimming shortened V by 5 bases and J by 8 bases, and 9 bases separated the two germline ends. This CDR3 contains 11 residues. DNA of the CDR3: TGTGCCAGCAGCCCCGGAAGGGGCTACACCTTC. As protein: CASSPGRGYTF.